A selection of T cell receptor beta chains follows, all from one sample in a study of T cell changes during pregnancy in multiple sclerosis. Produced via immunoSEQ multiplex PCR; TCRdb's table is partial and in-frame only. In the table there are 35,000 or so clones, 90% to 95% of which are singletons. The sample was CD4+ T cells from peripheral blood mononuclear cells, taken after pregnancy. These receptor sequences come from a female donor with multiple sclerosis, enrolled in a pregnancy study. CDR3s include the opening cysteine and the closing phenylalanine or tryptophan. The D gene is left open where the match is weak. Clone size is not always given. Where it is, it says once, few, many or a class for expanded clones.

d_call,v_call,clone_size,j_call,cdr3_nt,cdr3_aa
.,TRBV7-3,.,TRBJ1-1,TGTGCCAGCAGCTTATTAGGGGGTAGGAACACTGAAGCTTTCTTT,CASSLLGGRNTEAFF
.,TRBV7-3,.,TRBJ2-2,TGTGCCAGCAGCACTCCCGAAGGGACAAGGAACACCGGGGAGCTGTTTTTT,CASSTPEGTRNTGELFF
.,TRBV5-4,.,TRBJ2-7,TGTGCCAGCAGCTTGGACCAGGGTGCCTACGAGCAGTACTTC,CASSLDQGAYEQYF
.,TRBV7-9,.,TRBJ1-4,TGTGCCAGCAGCTTAGGAGCCGTTGCAACTAATGAAAAACTGTTTTTT,CASSLGAVATNEKLFF
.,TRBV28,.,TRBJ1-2,TGTGCCAGCAGTCGGCCATTGACACCACCCGGCTACACCTTC,CASSRPLTPPGYTF
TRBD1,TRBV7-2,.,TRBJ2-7,TGTGCCAGCAGCTTATCCCGGACAGGAACCTACGAGCAGTACTTC,CASSLSRTGTYEQYF
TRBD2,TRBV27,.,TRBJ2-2,TGTGCCAGCAGTTCCTCCGGGACTAGCGGGAGACGGAACACCGGGGAGCTGTTTTTT,CASSSSGTSGRRNTGELFF
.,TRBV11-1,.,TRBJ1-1,TGTGCCAGCAGCTTACAGGGGAACACTGAAGCTTTCTTT,CASSLQGNTEAFF
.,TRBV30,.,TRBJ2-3,TGTGCCTGCCAACTGTCGGGTTATACGCAGTATTTT,CACQLSGYTQYF
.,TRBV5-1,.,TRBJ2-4,TGCGCCAGCAGCTTGGAGAGCCGAGGTAGCAAAAACATTCAGTACTTC,CASSLESRGSKNIQYF
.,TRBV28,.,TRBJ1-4,TGTGCCAGCAGCCGGGGAGTGATTAATGAAAAACTGTTTTTT,CASSRGVINEKLFF
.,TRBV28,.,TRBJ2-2,TGTGCCAGCAGTTTAAGACAAAACACCGGGGAGCTGTTTTTT,CASSLRQNTGELFF
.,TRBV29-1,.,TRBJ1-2,TGCAGCGTGGAACAGGCCCGAAATGGCTACACCTTC,CSVEQARNGYTF
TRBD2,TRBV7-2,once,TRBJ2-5,TGTGCCAGCAGCTTGCTAGCGGGGAAGGAGACCCAGTACTTC,CASSLLAGKETQYF
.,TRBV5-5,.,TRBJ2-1,TGTGCCAGCAGCCCTAGGGTCCGGGAGTATGAGCAGTTCTTC,CASSPRVREYEQFF
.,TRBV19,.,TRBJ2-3,TGTGCCAGTAGTATTCAGGGGACAAGCTTAGATACGCAGTATTTT,CASSIQGTSLDTQYF
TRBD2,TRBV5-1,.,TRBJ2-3,TGCGCCAGCAGCTCCCCGACTAGCGGGGGGCTGAGCACAGATACGCAGTATTTT,CASSSPTSGGLSTDTQYF
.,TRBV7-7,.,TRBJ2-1,TGTGCCAGCAGCTTAAGTACGGCGGGCCGCAATGAGCAGTTCTTC,CASSLSTAGRNEQFF
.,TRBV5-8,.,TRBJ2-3,TGTGCCAGCAAACTCCGGAGCACAGATACGCAGTATTTT,CASKLRSTDTQYF
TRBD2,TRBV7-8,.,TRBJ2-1,TGTGCCAGCAGCTTAAGAGCGGGAGGGCCTGAGGGGCAGTTCTTC,CASSLRAGGPEGQFF
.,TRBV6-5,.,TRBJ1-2,TGTGCCAGCAGTTATAACATATTGTCCGGAGGCTATGGCTACACCTTC,CASSYNILSGGYGYTF
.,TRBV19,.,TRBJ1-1,TGTGCCAGTAGTCCCCTCGGGGGGCGGTGGGACACTGAAGCTTTCTTT,CASSPLGGRWDTEAFF
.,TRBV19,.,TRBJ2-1,TGTGCCAGTAGTATAGAAGTTTGGGACTCCTCAGCTCGGGATGAGCAGTTCTTC,CASSIEVWDSSARDEQFF
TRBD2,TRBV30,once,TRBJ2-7,TGTGCCTGGAGTGTGGGGCTAGCGGGCGGATACGAGCAGTACTTC,CAWSVGLAGGYEQYF
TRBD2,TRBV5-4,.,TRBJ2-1,TGTGCCAGCAGCGCGACTAGCGGAGATTACAATGAGCAGTTCTTC,CASSATSGDYNEQFF
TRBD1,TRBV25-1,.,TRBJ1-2,TGTGCCAGCAGTGCGACAGGGGTAGCCAGTCCCCATGGCTACACCTTC,CASSATGVASPHGYTF
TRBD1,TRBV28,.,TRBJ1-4,TGTGCCAGCAGGCCTATACCGGGACAGAAAAATGAAAAACTGTTTTTT,CASRPIPGQKNEKLFF
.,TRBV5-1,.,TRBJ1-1,TGCGCCAGCAGCTTGCGGCCCGGGAACGAAGCTTTCTTT,CASSLRPGNEAFF
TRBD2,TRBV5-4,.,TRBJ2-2,TGTGCCAGCAGTTCCGCGGGGGGGCGGGGGACCGGGGAGCTGTTTTTT,CASSSAGGRGTGELFF
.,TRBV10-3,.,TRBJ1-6,TGTGCCATCAGTGATAGAACAGCTAATAATTCACCCCTCCACTTT,CAISDRTANNSPLHF
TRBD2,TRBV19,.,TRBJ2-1,TGTGCCAGTAGGAACCAACCGGGACTAGCGGGAGGCCTGTCCTACAATGAGCAGTTCTTC,CASRNQPGLAGGLSYNEQFF
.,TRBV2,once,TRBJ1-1,TGTGCCAGCAGTGAAGCGGAGGGGATGACTGAAGCTTTCTTT,CASSEAEGMTEAFF
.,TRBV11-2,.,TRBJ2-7,TGTGCCAGCAGCTACTCGACAGTCTACGAGCAGTACTTC,CASSYSTVYEQYF
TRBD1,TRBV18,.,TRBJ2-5,TGTGCCAGCTCACGTCGGACAGGGAGCGTAGAGACCCAGTACTTC,CASSRRTGSVETQYF
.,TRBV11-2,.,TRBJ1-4,TGTGCCAGCAGCTCCCTTTCCCCCCGGACTAATGAAAAACTGTTTTTT,CASSSLSPRTNEKLFF
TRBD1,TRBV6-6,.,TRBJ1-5,TGTGCCAGCAGCGACGGACAGGGGGCGACTCAGCCCCAGCATTTT,CASSDGQGATQPQHF
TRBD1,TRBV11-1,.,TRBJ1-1,TGTGCCAGCAGCGGTGGACAGGGGGCAGGACTTAGTATTTTGTCTGAAGCTTTCTTT,CASSGGQGAGLSILSEAFF
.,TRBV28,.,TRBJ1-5,TGTGCCAGCAGTTTAAGTGAGTATAGCAATCAGCCCCAGCATTTT,CASSLSEYSNQPQHF
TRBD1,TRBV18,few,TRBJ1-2,TGTGCCAGCTCACCAGGGACAGAGTTAAAGGGCCATGGCTACACCTTC,CASSPGTELKGHGYTF
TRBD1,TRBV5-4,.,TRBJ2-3,TGTGCCAGCAGCTGGGACAGGGGGCAGTTCCGCACAGTAGATACGCAGTATTTT,CASSWDRGQFRTVDTQYF
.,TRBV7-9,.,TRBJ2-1,TGTGCCAGCAGCGCAACTACTGGATACAATGAGCAGTTCTTC,CASSATTGYNEQFF
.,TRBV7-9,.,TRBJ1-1,TGTGCCAGCAGCCCTCACGGGGGATTGGCTTTCTTT,CASSPHGGLAFF
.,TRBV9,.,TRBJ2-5,TGTGCCAGCAGCACCCCATCCGGGGGAGGACAAGAGACCCAGTACTTC,CASSTPSGGGQETQYF
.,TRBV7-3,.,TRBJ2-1,TGTGCCAGCAGCTTAGTGCAGGGAAGCTACAATGAGCAGTTCTTC,CASSLVQGSYNEQFF
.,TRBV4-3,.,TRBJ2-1,TGCGCCAGCAGCCAAGGGCCGGGCAATGAGCAGTTCTTC,CASSQGPGNEQFF
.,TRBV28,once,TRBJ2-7,TGTGCCAGTACCTTCGGAGGGAGAGGGCTCTACGAGCAGTACTTC,CASTFGGRGLYEQYF
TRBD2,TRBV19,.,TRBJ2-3,TGTGCCAGTAGTAAACCTCGGGCTAGCGGGGGGAGAGCAGATACGCAGTATTTT,CASSKPRASGGRADTQYF
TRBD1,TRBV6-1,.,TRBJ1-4,TGTGCCAGCAGTGGGGAAGCCAGGGGGCTTTATGAAAAACTGTTTTTT,CASSGEARGLYEKLFF
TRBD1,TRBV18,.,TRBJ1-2,TGTGCCAGCTCACCCGGAACAGGGGAATTCTATGGCTACACCTTC,CASSPGTGEFYGYTF
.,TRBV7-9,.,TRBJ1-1,TGTGCCAGCAGCTTAGGGCAGGTTCCTGAAGCTTTCTTT,CASSLGQVPEAFF
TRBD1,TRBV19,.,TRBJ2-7,TGTGCCACCCAGACAAGAGGGGGCAGGACCTACGAGCAGTACTTC,CATQTRGGRTYEQYF
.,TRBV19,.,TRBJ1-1,TGTGCCAGTAGTATCCGCGGGCAGAACACTGAAGCTTTCTTT,CASSIRGQNTEAFF